The 32 T cell receptor beta chains in this list originate from one sample, sequenced in a study of blood T cell repertoires in COVID-19 (TCRdb year 2020). Libraries came from the immunoSEQ multiplex PCR assay. The clones in this table, taken by TCRdb from immuneACCESS, are in-frame only. Not every clone is retained; where verified, under half of the shortfall comes from an unresolved V gene, and the cause of the rest is unknown. Counted in this sample were tens of thousands of clones; about 81% of them appeared once. The ten top clones hold about 13% of the sample. Sequencing was done on a sample of peripheral blood. The source of these receptors is a woman aged 80 or over with acute or convalescent COVID-19.

V and J are TRBV28 and TRBJ2-1; TRBD1 matches 7 bases. This CDR3 spans 15 amino acids. In germline, CDR1 is MDHEN, CDR2 SYDVKM. V dropped 5 bases and J dropped 4; count of bases not matched to a gene: 8. The CDR3 reads CASSTTGWGYNEQFF. Here the CDR3 DNA reads TGTGCCAGCAGTACGACAGGGTGGGGGTACAATGAGCAGTTCTTC.

The chain carries TRBV7-2 and TRBJ2-7, with D perhaps matching TRBD2 (5 bases). CDR3 length: 14 amino acids. Germline V gene lookup returns CDR1 SGHTA and CDR2 FQGNSA. V shed 1 base and J shed 5 bases, with 12 bases lying between them. CDR3 DNA: TGTGCCAGCAGCTTAGTCGGGATTCATAACGAGCAGTACTTC. Translating it yields CASSLVGIHNEQYF.

The V call is TRBV28, the J call TRBJ2-7; 10 bases agree with TRBD2. In germline, CDR1 is MDHEN, CDR2 SYDVKM. The CDR3 covers 15 residues. With 6 bases clipped from V and 0 bases from J, the junction kept 5 bases outside the gene matches. The CDR3 protein is CASRVSGGSSYEQYF. In nucleotides, the CDR3 is TGTGCCAGCAGGGTTAGCGGGGGGAGCTCCTACGAGCAGTACTTC.

The chain is built from TRBV6-4 and TRBJ2-1; TRBD2 matches at 8 bases. V was pared by 4 bases and J by 6 bases, with 5 bases of the junction left unmatched. This CDR3 comprises 14 residues. Germline V gene data show CDR1 as MRHNA and CDR2 as SNTAGT. The CDR3 DNA reads as TGTGCCAGCAGTGTTGTAGCGGGGAGCAATGAGCAGTTCTTC. It yields the protein CASSVVAGSNEQFF.

The V gene is TRBV5-1, the J gene TRBJ1-1; 11 nucleotides match TRBD1. The CDR3 has 16 amino acids. V lost 0 bases, J lost 4 bases, and 5 bases stayed unmatched. Germline V CDR1 and CDR2: SGHRS, YFSETQ. The CDR3 protein is CASSLGTGTGGTEAFF. In DNA, the CDR3 is TGCGCCAGCAGCTTGGGGACAGGGACAGGGGGCACTGAAGCTTTCTTT.

J is TRBJ2-2 and V is TRBV5-4; D perhaps matches TRBD2 (5 bases). With 1 base removed from V and 5 bases from J, the gap between germline ends came to 12 bases. CDR3 length: 15 amino acids. In germline, CDR1 is SGHNT, CDR2 YYREEE (reference sequence). The DNA for the CDR3 is TGTGCCAGCAGCTTGCAAATGGGCGGGACCGGGGAGCTGTTTTTT. As protein: CASSLQMGGTGELFF.

On this clone: Other DNA sequences of this sample code for an identical CDR3. The V gene is TRBV19, the J gene TRBJ2-1, with 7 bases lining up with TRBD2. This CDR3 region has 13 residues. V gave up 5 bases and J gave up 6 bases; unmatched junction bases: 4. CDR1 is LNHDA, CDR2 SQIVND, per germline (reference sequence). The CDR3 reads CASSLTSVNEQFF. The CDR3 DNA sequence: TGTGCCAGTAGTCTTACTAGCGTCAATGAGCAGTTCTTC. The full variable domain, completed using reference TRBV19 and TRBJ2-1, is DGGITQSPKYLFRKEGQNVTLSCEQNLNHDAMYWYRQDPGQGLRLIYYSQIVNDFQKGDIAEGYSVSREKKESFPLTVTSAQKNPTAFYLCASSLTSVNEQFFGPGTRLTVL.

This rearrangement joins TRBV19 to TRBJ2-5; TRBD1 agrees at 9 bases. Germline trimming cut 10 bases from V and 1 base from J; bases unmatched to any gene: 10. Per germline, CDR1 LNHDA and CDR2 SQIVND (reference sequence). This CDR3 comprises 15 residues. The CDR3 DNA reads as TGTGCCAATCCCGGGACAGGGTCCCTCCAAGAGACCCAGTACTTC. It translates to CANPGTGSLQETQYF.

The V and J genes are TRBV4-3 and TRBJ2-7; 13 bases line up with TRBD2. Per germline, CDR1 LGHNA and CDR2 YSLEER. J gave up 4 bases and V 1 base, and 4 bases lay outside the gene matches. This CDR3 is 16 amino acids long. The CDR3 nucleotides read TGCGCCAGCAGCCAAGTCCGGACTAGCGGGAGATACGAGCAGTACTTC. It yields the protein CASSQVRTSGRYEQYF.

V usage is TRBV18 and J usage is TRBJ2-3, with TRBD1 identical over 9 bases. The germline gives CDR1 KGHSH, CDR2 LQKENI. The CDR3 is 16 amino acids. With 1 base clipped from V and 4 bases from J, the junction kept 6 bases outside the gene matches. For the CDR3, the DNA is TGTGCCAGCTCACCACAAACCGGGACAGGGTCAGATACGCAGTATTTT. Translating it yields CASSPQTGTGSDTQYF.

This clone is categorized as medium-sized. This chain joins TRBV11-2 and TRBJ2-7, with TRBD1 matching 8 bases. Germline V gene lookup returns CDR1 SGHAT and CDR2 FQNNGV. The CDR3 length is 14 residues. V dropped 6 bases and J dropped 3; count of bases not matched to a gene: 7. In nucleotides, the CDR3 is TGTGCCAGCAGGGCCGGGACAGGCTTCTACGAGCAGTACTTC. This sequence encodes CASRAGTGFYEQYF.

This clone turned up a few times. The chain has TRBV24-1 and TRBJ1-2, with TRBD1 matching 11 bases. Trimming took 10 bases from V and 7 from J; bases not matched to a gene: 7. This CDR3 is 13 amino acids long. Germline V gene data show CDR1 as KGHDR and CDR2 as SFDVKD. The CDR3 reads CATAGTGGIGYTF. CDR3 in DNA: TGTGCCACGGCTGGGACAGGGGGAATTGGCTACACCTTC.

This clone occurred once. V is TRBV7-2 and J is TRBJ2-1, with D tentatively TRBD2 (6 bases). Trimming pared 6 bases from V and 3 bases from J, leaving 12 bases between. The CDR3 has 14 residues. Looked up from germline, CDR1 is SGHTA and CDR2 is FQGNSA. CDR3: CASSQRVLYNEQFF. The CDR3 DNA follows: TGTGCCAGCAGTCAGCGGGTCCTCTACAATGAGCAGTTCTTC.

The chain links TRBV28 to TRBJ2-1, with TRBD2 matching 7 bases. Germline assignment: CDR1 MDHEN and CDR2 SYDVKM. There are 15 residues in the CDR3. Trimming cost V 8 bases and J 4 bases; bases outside gene matches: 11. This chain's CDR3 is CASGLSGRGYNEQFF. CDR3 nucleotides: TGTGCCAGCGGCCTTAGCGGGCGGGGGTACAATGAGCAGTTCTTC.

The chain carries TRBV12-5 and TRBJ2-7; 14 nucleotides line up with TRBD2. Germline trimming cut 1 base from V and 3 bases from J; bases unmatched to any gene: 5. This CDR3 has 17 residues. Per germline, CDR1 LGHNT and CDR2 FRNRAP. CDR3 nucleotide sequence: TGTGCTAGTGGTTTGGAAGGGGGACTAGCGGGAGACTACGAGCAGTACTTC. The encoded protein is CASGLEGGLAGDYEQYF. Filled out from reference TRBV12-5 and TRBJ2-7, the complete variable domain reads DARVTQTPRHKVTEMGQEVTMRCQPILGHNTVFWYRQTMMQGLELLAYFRNRAPLDDSGMPKDRFSAEMPDATLATLKIQPSEPRDSAVYFCASGLEGGLAGDYEQYFGPGTRLTVT.

CDR3 amino acids: CASSSSGTPAYEQYF. CDR3 sequence (DNA): TGTGCCAGCAGCTCGTCAGGGACTCCCGCCTACGAGCAGTACTTC. The chain employs TRBV7-9 and TRBJ2-7; D is possibly TRBD2 (6 bases). The ends were cut back, 4 bases at V and 2 bases at J, with 15 bases in the middle. The CDR3 length is 15 residues. Germline V gene sequence: CDR1 SEHNR, CDR2 FQNEAQ (reference sequence).

This chain connects TRBV3-1 (or the pseudogene TRBV3-2) to TRBJ2-7, with TRBD2 matching over 10 bases. The V gene's germline CDR1 is LGHDT and CDR2 YNNKEL (reference sequence). V dropped 8 bases and J dropped 4; count of bases not matched to a gene: 5. This CDR3 has 13 amino acids. The CDR3 coding sequence is TGTGCCAGCTGTCTAGCGGGAGTGTACGAGCAGTACTTC. Its protein is CASCLAGVYEQYF.

This chain joins TRBV6-6 and TRBJ2-3, with TRBD1 matching over 9 bases. Losses at the gene ends were 5 bases for V and 1 base for J; bases not matched to a gene: 4. Germline lookup yields CDR1 MNHNY and CDR2 SVGAGI (reference sequence). CDR3 length equals 15 residues. CDR3 coding DNA: TGTGCCAGCAGTCCGACAGGGGGGGGCACAGATACGCAGTATTTT. Protein sequence: CASSPTGGGTDTQYF.

The rearrangement links TRBV4-3 to TRBJ2-7, with D possibly matching TRBD2 (5 bases). The CDR3 loop spans 13 amino acids. CDR1 is LGHNA, CDR2 YSLEER, per germline. Trimming left V 1 base short and J 3 bases short, with 7 bases between. The CDR3 spells CASSQGEFYEQYF. The CDR3, as DNA: TGCGCCAGCAGCCAAGGGGAGTTCTACGAGCAGTACTTC.

This chain links TRBV4-1 with TRBJ2-7, with 11 bases that match TRBD2. The CDR3 consists of 16 residues. V lost 1 base and J lost 4; bases outside the gene matches: 6. Germline V CDR1 and CDR2: MGHRA, YSYEKL. CDR3 amino acids: CASSQGLAGKTYEQYF. The CDR3 DNA follows: TGCGCCAGCAGCCAAGGACTAGCGGGAAAGACGTACGAGCAGTACTTC.

This clone was observed many times. The V call is TRBV18, the J call TRBJ2-7; possible D gene TRBD2, 6 bases. The germline V gene encodes CDR1 KGHSH and CDR2 LQKENI. Trimming left V 5 bases short and J 4 bases short, with 18 bases between. The CDR3 spans 15 residues. The CDR3 region has the DNA TGTGCCAGCTCATCCCGACTAGTACCGGAATACGAGCAGTACTTC. Its translation is CASSSRLVPEYEQYF.

The V call is TRBV29-1, the J call TRBJ2-7; a weak D match, TRBD2 (6 bases). CDR1 SQVTM and CDR2 ANQGSEA come from the germline V gene. The CDR3 is 11 amino acids. The chain's CDR3 is CTGGDSYEQYF. CDR3 nucleotides: TGCACCGGAGGGGACTCCTACGAGCAGTACTTC.

This chain joins TRBV5-6 and TRBJ2-1; D perhaps matches TRBD2 (5 bases). V was shortened by 0 bases and J by 6 bases, with 16 bases between the two germline ends. The CDR3 is 16 amino acids. Germline V lookup: CDR1 SGHDT, CDR2 YYEEEE. The CDR3: CASSLVGDFRSNEQFF. DNA of the CDR3: TGTGCCAGCAGCTTGGTCGGGGATTTTAGGAGCAATGAGCAGTTCTTC.

The chain carries TRBV10-3 and TRBJ2-1; D is unresolved. Trimming removed 5 bases from V and 0 bases from J, with 11 bases in between. The CDR3 has 15 residues. Germline V gene data show CDR1 as ENHRY and CDR2 as SYGVKD. CDR3 in amino acids: CAISPDWSSYNEQFF. The CDR3, as DNA: TGTGCCATCAGTCCCGACTGGAGCTCCTACAATGAGCAGTTCTTC.

The gene calls are TRBV29-1 and TRBJ2-2, with 10 bases matching TRBD2. Germline V lookup: CDR1 SQVTM, CDR2 ANQGSEA. The trim removed 0 bases at V and 3 bases at J, leaving 4 bases unmatched. The CDR3 has 16 amino acids. This CDR3 reads CSVEESGRADTGELFF. CDR3 DNA sequence: TGCAGCGTTGAAGAGAGCGGGAGGGCCGACACCGGGGAGCTGTTTTTT.

The rearrangement joins TRBV24-1 to TRBJ2-2, with D tentatively TRBD1 (6 bases). This CDR3 has 16 residues. Trimming left V 2 bases short and J 2 bases short, with 11 bases between. The germline CDR1 and CDR2 sequences are KGHDR and SFDVKD. This chain's CDR3 is CATSDYQGSNTGELFF. The CDR3 DNA reads TGTGCCACCAGTGATTATCAGGGGTCAAACACCGGGGAGCTGTTTTTT.

The CDR3: CASNGRGMSEAFF. The CDR3 coding sequence is TGTGCCTCTAACGGCAGGGGGATGTCTGAAGCTTTCTTT. The J gene is TRBJ1-1, the V gene TRBV19; 7 nucleotides align to TRBD1. CDR3 length: 13 amino acids. Germline CDR1 LNHDA, CDR2 SQIVND (reference sequence). The V gene end was trimmed by 11 bases and the J gene end by 6 bases; junction bases not matched to a gene: 12. Full variable domain (remainder filled in from reference TRBV19 and TRBJ1-1): DGGITQSPKYLFRKEGQNVTLSCEQNLNHDAMYWYRQDPGQGLRLIYYSQIVNDFQKGDIAEGYSVSREKKESFPLTVTSAQKNPTAFYLCASNGRGMSEAFFGQGTRLTVV.

The chain combines TRBV29-1 with TRBJ1-1, with 7 bases fitting TRBD1. The CDR3 totals 13 residues. The V and J ends lost 4 bases and 6 bases, in that order; junction bases with no gene match: 8. Germline CDR1 reads SQVTM; CDR2 reads ANQGSEA. CDR3 in amino acids: CSVVKQGKAEAFF. The CDR3 nucleotides are TGCAGCGTTGTAAAACAGGGGAAGGCTGAAGCTTTCTTT.

The chain carries TRBV27 and TRBJ2-1; 7 bases line up with TRBD2. Losses at the gene ends were 3 bases for V and 9 bases for J; bases not matched to a gene: 14. The CDR3 contains 16 residues. Germline V lookup: CDR1 MNHEY, CDR2 SMNVEV (reference sequence). CDR3 bases: TGTGCCAGCAGTTTTGTCGGGAGGTACATGAAACTTGAGCAGTTCTTC. Translation: CASSFVGRYMKLEQFF.

This clone has just a few counts. V gene TRBV3-1 (or the pseudogene TRBV3-2) combines with J gene TRBJ1-1; 11 bases fit TRBD1. CDR3 length: 18 amino acids. The junction had 11 bases not matched to a gene; V was cut back by 3 bases and J by 2 bases. The germline V gene has CDR1 LGHDT and CDR2 YNNKEL (reference sequence). The CDR3 nucleotides are TGTGCCAGCAGCCAGGAGGAGGACAGGGGGCGTATCAACACTGAAGCTTTCTTT. Its protein is CASSQEEDRGRINTEAFF.

The chain has TRBV3-1 (or the pseudogene TRBV3-2) and TRBJ2-1, with a tentative D call TRBD2 (6 bases). V was pared by 1 base and J by 7 bases, with 17 bases between. There are 16 residues in the CDR3. Germline V gives CDR1 LGHDT, CDR2 YNNKEL (reference sequence). CDR3 protein: CASSQGVGRPGNEQFF. The CDR3 DNA sequence: TGTGCCAGCAGCCAAGGGGTGGGGAGGCCGGGAAATGAGCAGTTCTTC.

This clone was picked up a small number of times. The J gene is TRBJ1-4, the V gene TRBV28, with 7 bases lining up with TRBD1. The CDR3 runs to 12 residues. V lost 6 bases to trimming and J lost 8 bases; unmatched junction nucleotides: 3. Germline V gene lookup returns CDR1 MDHEN and CDR2 SYDVKM. The CDR3 DNA sequence: TGTGCCAGCAGGACAGGGTACGAAAAACTGTTTTTT. It specifies CASRTGYEKLFF.